This T cell receptor (beta chain) appears in the sequencing data of a study of T cells in Graves' hyperthyroidism and ophthalmopathy. Researchers took RNA transcripts and amplified the TCR beta CDR3 regions from them. The HTBI primer set drove a first-round RT-PCR of the TCR CDR3. TCRdb redid the calling of the multiplex PCR reads with MiXCR, one entry per CDR3 protein. The table has around 370,000 distinct CDR3 sequences, under 20% seen once. The CDR3 covers 13 residues. CDR1 and CDR2 from the germline V gene are SGHTA and FQGTGA. The V end lost 3 bases, the J end lost 6 bases, and 9 bases lay between the germline ends.

The TCR sequence derives from a man aged 18 to 30 with Graves' ophthalmopathy. The chain has TRBV7-3 and TRBJ2-1; no clear D gene. Sequenced material: blood. In nucleotides, the CDR3 is TGTGCCAGCAGCTTGGGCTCCATCAATGAGCAGTTCTTC. Translation: CASSLGSINEQFF.